Below are 2 T cell receptor beta chains sequenced from a single sample in a study of Ad26.COV2.S vaccination and SARS-CoV-2 variants. TCRdb's copy holds only in-frame clones and misses some; the assay was immunoSEQ multiplex PCR. The table includes roughly 500,000 clones, roughly nine tenths detected once. The treatment is: around 19 received Ad26.COV2.S at low or high dose, single or two shots; about five received placebo; per-sample allocation not given. Collection of the samples took place on day 63 after the first injection of vaccine or placebo. This specimen consisted of peripheral blood, obtained in a trial of Ad26.COV2.S vaccine versus placebo. Receptor source: a person between 18 and 65 years old who received the Ad26.COV2.S COVID-19 vaccine or a placebo.

The V gene is TRBV27, the J gene TRBJ2-7; no definite D call. Germline V CDR1 and CDR2: MNHEY, SMNVEV (reference sequence). V lost 8 bases and J 7 bases, leaving 33 bases between the germline ends. The CDR3 runs 18 residues. The CDR3 protein is CASRSLRPSSLLSGEQYF. CDR3 nucleotide sequence: TGTGCCAGCCGCTCTTTAAGACCGTCAAGCCTCCTTTCGGGTGAGCAGTACTTC.

The chain has TRBV23-1 and TRBJ2-2; 7 bases fit TRBD2. TRBV23-1 is reported as an ORF; its role is uncertain. V dropped 0 bases and J dropped 5; count of bases not matched to a gene: 12. The CDR3 has 18 residues. Written as DNA, the CDR3 is TGCGCCAGCAGTCAATCCAGTTGGGCTAGCGGAAAGACCGGGGAGCTGTTTTTT. It is translated as CASSQSSWASGKTGELFF.